This note documents a single T cell receptor (beta chain) sequence. What antigen it recognizes has not been identified. Base qualities are not provided; no much larger clone lies one nucleotide away. Libraries were prepared through the immunoSEQ multiplex PCR assay. Adaptive Biotechnologies carried out high-throughput TCR-beta CDR3 sequencing of genomic DNA for most patients. The authors' analysis ran thus. TCR sequencing data for 15 to 20 patients were retrieved from Adaptive's ImmunoSEQ software; a few other patients were processed with MiXCR and VDJtools. CDR3 nucleotide sequences shared by donor and recipient were removed because the origin of these sequences could not be assigned. To count as alloreactive, a clone needed at least 2-fold expansion over unstimulated cells and a minimum CFSE-low frequency of 0.002% (template counts) or 0.001% (read counts). Clones detected in sequenced pre-transplant spleen, lymph node, or MLR CFSE-low populations of the donor or recipient were defined as mappable. Cumulative frequency of alloreactive clones was calculated as a percentage of all sequences weighted by copy number. TCRdb stores this immuneACCESS table with in-frame sequences only. Part of the clones is absent; in the studies checked, under half of the shortfall reflects unresolved V genes, and no reason is known for the rest. Clone size and V and J calls were adopted from that table, with D and trimming inferred from the DNA. The sample table contains tens of thousands of clones; only one count was recorded for roughly 79% of them. The ten largest clones capture roughly 3.1% of the sample.

Dithiothreitol, EDTA incubations and collagenase D digestion were used to isolate intraepithelial and lamina propria lymphocytes from graft specimens. Bulk TCR-beta sequencing was performed on serial intestinal graft biopsy specimens collected as late as 600 days after transplant. The data derive from a study of graft-versus-host responses after intestinal transplantation (dated by TCRdb to about 2021). For context, the study as a whole: Multivisceral, liver-intestinal, or isolated intestinal transplants were received by the recipients. A peak of at least 4% donor T cells among recipient peripheral blood mononuclear cells was the definition used for donor T cell macrochimerism. Every recipient was given anti-thymocyte globulin induction, followed by 2 to 4 years of maintenance tacrolimus and steroids. To identify alloreactive clones, pre-transplant mixed lymphocyte reaction products were sequenced and compared with unstimulated pre-transplant donor and recipient T cells. The cohort enrolled under 25 intestinal transplant recipients including one retransplant, and 3 patients lacking pretransplant specimens were excluded. After intestinal transplantation, graft-versus-host and host-versus-graft alloreactive T cell clones in the graft, circulation and bone marrow were tracked using bulk TCR-beta CDR3 sequencing. Rather than going through the commercial service, samples from three later patients were sequenced in-house on an Illumina MiSeq and processed with MiXCR.

The paper as a whole reports these results and caveats: Patients with donor T cell macrochimerism had high GvH to HvG T cell clonal ratios in their allografts. Early after transplant, peak levels of circulating GvH clones were associated with declines in HvG clones. GvH clones were found in recipient bone marrow, and some of the GvH clones appeared earlier in ileal mucosa or blood, which is consistent with an intestinal mucosal origin. The relatively low number and heterogeneity of intestinal transplant patients limited the conclusions.

Via the germline V gene, CDR1 is SGHRS and CDR2 YFSETQ. Spanning cysteine to phenylalanine, the CDR3 consists of 15 amino acids. Of all the DNA, just the CDR3 is kept, 45 bases in frame from base 1. Trimmed from V: 5 bases; trimmed from J: 0 bases; junction bases lacking a gene match: 4. The chain employs TRBV5-1 and TRBJ2-1, with TRBD2 matching 8 junction bases. The receptor was derived from a human patient who received an intestinal transplant, so some T cells may come from the graft donor. Here the sequenced sample was ileum tissue, taken 12 days after intestinal transplant. The nucleotide sequence reads TGCGCCAGCAGGGACGGGGGGGGCTCCTACAATGAGCAGTTCTTC. This gives the protein CASRDGGGSYNEQFF.